Presented here are 25 T cell receptor beta chains from one specimen sequenced in a study of vaccination and CD4 T cells after COVID-19. With the Oncomine TCR Beta short-read assay, DNA from cultured CD4+ T cells was sequenced. Each CDR3 protein is one row after TCRdb ran MiXCR on the PCR reads. The sample carries around 17,000 distinct CDR3 sequences, around 30% recorded once. The treatment denotes: roughly ten-day PBMC culture with coronavirus spike peptide pools or control peptides (ViraFEST assay). Antigen specificity for these receptors is unknown. Sequenced sample: cultured CD4+ T cells from blood. All receptors derive from a human donor with COVID-19.

There are a few counts of this clonotype. The CDR3 nucleotides read TGTGCCAGCAGCTTGATAGGACAGGGTGACGGCTACACCTTC. As protein: CASSLIGQGDGYTF. V usage is TRBV5-4 and J usage is TRBJ1-2, with 8 bases identical to TRBD1. The germline V gene encodes CDR1 SGHNT and CDR2 YYREEE (reference sequence). The CDR3 sequence is 14 residues long. V was pared by 1 base and J by 8 bases, with 7 bases of the junction left unmatched. Full variable domain (missing parts from reference TRBV5-4 and TRBJ1-2): ETGVTQSPTHLIKTRGQQVTLRCSSQSGHNTVSWYQQALGQGPQFIFQYYREEENGRGNFPPRFSGLQFPNYSSELNVNALELDDSALYLCASSLIGQGDGYTFGSGTRLTVV.

Relative to its sample, this clonotype is hyperexpanded. V and J are TRBV7-2 and TRBJ1-5; D not resolved. CDR1 SGHTA and CDR2 FQGNSA come from the germline V gene. Trimming took 5 bases from V and 4 from J, leaving 21 bases between them. The CDR3 sequence is 17 residues long. CDR3 in DNA: TGTGCCAGCAGCCCCTACTTTAGTCCAGCGGAAAATCAGCCCCAGCATTTT. It translates to CASSPYFSPAENQPQHF.

Here the CDR3 DNA reads TGTGCCAGCAGTTACTTAGGGGAAGCTTTCTTT. Its translation: CASSYLGEAFF. This chain connects TRBV6-5 to TRBJ1-1; D gene uncertain. The germline V gene has CDR1 MNHEY and CDR2 SVGAGI. Trimming removed 1 base from V and 8 bases from J, with 5 bases in between. This CDR3 region has 11 residues.

Of note for this clonotype: A single base separates this from a much larger clone, so it may be a read error. The rearrangement uses TRBV20-1 and TRBJ2-7; the match to TRBD1 covers 9 bases. Germline V CDR1 and CDR2: DFQATT, SNEGSKA (reference sequence). This CDR3 has 15 residues. The CDR3 region is CNARDRTGAGYEQYF. DNA for the CDR3: TGCAATGCCCGCGATAGGACAGGGGCAGGATACGAGCAGTACTTC.

This clonotype was observed a single time. The rearrangement links TRBV20-1 to TRBJ1-1; D not resolved. With 4 bases removed from V and 7 bases from J, the gap between germline ends came to 16 bases. The CDR3 totals 13 residues. Germline lookup yields CDR1 DFQATT and CDR2 SNEGSKA (reference sequence). CDR3 coding DNA: TGCAGTGCTACCAGCCTGGGCCGGTTTGAAGCTTTCTTT. It specifies CSATSLGRFEAFF.

The DNA of the CDR3 is TGTGCCAGCAGCCCATTAGCGGGGGGGGTCACAGATACGCAGTATTTT. Encoded protein: CASSPLAGGVTDTQYF. The chain is built from TRBV7-2 and TRBJ2-3; 11 positions agree with TRBD2. V lost 5 bases, J lost 2 bases, and 6 bases stayed unmatched. Per germline, CDR1 SGHTA and CDR2 FQGNSA. The CDR3 consists of 16 residues. Using reference TRBV7-2 and TRBJ2-3 for the parts outside the CDR3, the full variable domain is GAGVSQSPSNKVTEKGKDVELRCDPISGHTALYWYRQSLGQGLEFLIYFQGNSAPDKSGLPSDRFSAERTGGSVSTLTIQRTQQEDSAVYLCASSPLAGGVTDTQYFGPGTRLTVL.

The CDR3 DNA sequence: TGTGCCAGCCCGTGGGCTCGGGGCCCAGGCACAGATACGCAGTATTTT. Residues: CASPWARGPGTDTQYF. This sequence joins TRBV21-1 and TRBJ2-3; the listed D gene, TRBD2, was not tested against the DNA. TRBV21-1 is labeled a pseudogene. The length of the CDR3 is 16 residues.

The chain recombines TRBV6-1 with TRBJ2-4, with 7 bases fitting TRBD2. This CDR3 has 14 amino acids. The V gene end was trimmed by 6 bases and the J gene end by 8 bases; junction bases not matched to a gene: 10. The germline CDR1 and CDR2 sequences are MNHNS and SASEGT. DNA of the CDR3: TGTGCCAGCAGACCCCTCTTTGGGGGGGACATTCAGTACTTC. It encodes CASRPLFGGDIQYF.

A few counts support this clonotype. The CDR3, as DNA: TGCAGTGCTAGCTCAGGGCGGAAGAACACTGAAGCTTTCTTT. This codes for CSASSGRKNTEAFF. J is TRBJ1-1 and V is TRBV20-1; D perhaps matches TRBD1 (5 bases). V was shortened by 3 bases and J by 1 base, with 12 bases between the two germline ends. The CDR3 sequence is 14 residues long. Germline CDR1 DFQATT, CDR2 SNEGSKA (reference sequence).

This chain links TRBV29-1 with TRBJ2-1; 9 bases fit TRBD2. The CDR3 covers 16 residues. The V and J ends lost 2 bases and 10 bases, in that order; junction bases with no gene match: 15. Germline lookup yields CDR1 SQVTM and CDR2 ANQGSEA. Here the CDR3 DNA reads TGCAGCGTTGAATCTGGGAGCGGGGGGCTGTCGGGGGAGCAGTTCTTC. Its protein is CSVESGSGGLSGEQFF.

V and J are TRBV4-2 and TRBJ1-1, with D tentatively TRBD1 (5 bases). The length of the CDR3 is 17 residues. Per germline, CDR1 LGHNA and CDR2 YNFKEQ. The germline V and J ends were trimmed by 6 bases and 1 base, with 21 bases remaining between them. CDR3 nucleotides: TGTGCCAGCAGATCTCACCCGGGGGATGCCCAGAACACTGAAGCTTTCTTT. Protein product: CASRSHPGDAQNTEAFF.

This clonotype has just a few counts. This chain uses TRBV10-3 with TRBJ1-6; no clear D gene. V dropped 10 bases and J dropped 7 bases, with 14 bases sitting between them. Germline assignment: CDR1 ENHRY and CDR2 SYGVKD. The CDR3 runs to 13 residues. The CDR3 here is CATSGEGNSPLHF. As DNA, the CDR3 is TGTGCCACCTCTGGTGAGGGAAATTCACCCCTCCACTTT.

The chain combines TRBV28 with TRBJ2-3; 9 bases are shared with TRBD2. Germline CDR1 MDHEN, CDR2 SYDVKM. The CDR3 has 16 amino acids. Trimming removed 1 base from V and 0 bases from J; junction bases left unmatched: 2. CDR3 residues: CASSLSGTSSTDTQYF. The CDR3 DNA is TGTGCCAGCAGTTTATCCGGGACTAGCAGCACAGATACGCAGTATTTT.

A few counts support this clonotype. The chain combines TRBV21-1 with TRBJ2-7; TRBD1, the table's D call, was not compared with the DNA. TRBV21-1 corresponds to a pseudogene. The CDR3 consists of 16 residues. The CDR3 reads CASSRRGQGYSYEQYF. CDR3 coding DNA: TGTGCCAGCAGCAGGAGGGGACAGGGCTACTCCTACGAGCAGTACTTC.

The chain links TRBV19 to TRBJ2-2, with 7 bases lining up with TRBD1. Germline trimming cut 6 bases from V and 5 bases from J; bases unmatched to any gene: 6. CDR1 and CDR2 (germline): LNHDA, SQIVND (reference sequence). CDR3 length equals 14 residues. The CDR3 protein is CASRGDRETGELFF. The CDR3 DNA sequence: TGTGCCAGTAGGGGGGACAGAGAGACCGGGGAGCTGTTTTTT.

This chain uses TRBV30 with TRBJ1-2, with 9 bases that match TRBD1. The CDR3 totals 14 residues. Germline V lookup: CDR1 GTSNPN, CDR2 SVGIG (reference sequence). Trimming at V came to 2 bases and at J to 5 bases, leaving 6 bases not matched to a gene. CDR3 loop: CAWSFGTGRYGYTF. DNA for the CDR3: TGTGCCTGGAGTTTCGGGACAGGGAGGTATGGCTACACCTTC.

This clonotype was seen a few times. The chain couples TRBV7-2 to TRBJ1-5; unclear D gene. The germline V and J ends were trimmed by 2 bases and 4 bases, with 6 bases remaining between them. This CDR3 is 13 amino acids long. The germline gives CDR1 SGHTA, CDR2 FQGNSA. The CDR3 reads CASSLSENQPQHF. For the CDR3, the DNA is TGTGCCAGCAGCTTAAGCGAGAATCAGCCCCAGCATTTT.

The V gene is TRBV7-9, the J gene TRBJ1-4; TRBD1 matches 7 bases. The V gene's germline CDR1 is SEHNR and CDR2 FQNEAQ (reference sequence). J gave up 7 bases and V 5 bases, and 10 bases lay outside the gene matches. This CDR3 region has 15 residues. The CDR3 is CASSGEGGGGEKLFF. The CDR3, as DNA: TGTGCCAGCAGCGGGGAAGGGGGCGGTGGTGAAAAACTGTTTTTT.

This chain joins TRBV27 and TRBJ1-4; 8 bases fit TRBD1. J gave up 6 bases and V 5 bases, and 5 bases lay outside the gene matches. Germline V gene data show CDR1 as MNHEY and CDR2 as SMNVEV (reference sequence). The CDR3 consists of 14 residues. The CDR3 reads CASSPDRAYEKLFF. CDR3 bases: TGTGCCAGCAGTCCGGACAGGGCCTATGAAAAACTGTTTTTT.

The chain joins TRBV2 to TRBJ1-6, with 9 bases aligning to TRBD1. Germline V lookup: CDR1 SNHLY, CDR2 FYNNEI. This CDR3 comprises 15 residues. The V gene end was trimmed by 7 bases and the J gene end by 5 bases; junction bases not matched to a gene: 6. DNA of the CDR3: TGTGCCAGCACCAGGACAGGGGCAGATAATTCACCCCTCCACTTT. Protein: CASTRTGADNSPLHF.

The chain combines TRBV7-6 with TRBJ2-1, with 9 bases lining up with TRBD1. In germline, CDR1 is SGHVS, CDR2 FNYEAQ. The V and J ends lost 1 base and 7 bases, in that order; junction bases with no gene match: 5. The CDR3 has 15 amino acids. CDR3 loop: CASSLETGGRNEQFF. Written as DNA, the CDR3 is TGTGCCAGCAGCTTAGAGACAGGGGGGCGAAATGAGCAGTTCTTC.

The chain couples TRBV19 to TRBJ1-3; TRBD1 aligns across 10 bases. CDR1 is LNHDA and CDR2 is SQIVND in the germline V gene (reference sequence). This CDR3 spans 15 amino acids. Trimming took 8 bases from V and 2 from J; bases not matched to a gene: 6. The CDR3 sequence: CASRGQGTAGNTIYF. CDR3 nucleotides: TGTGCCAGTCGGGGACAGGGGACCGCTGGAAACACCATATATTTT.

This clonotype has only a few counts. The chain couples TRBV6-2 or TRBV6-3 to TRBJ2-6, with 8 bases lining up with TRBD1. Trimming cost V 4 bases and J 4 bases; bases outside gene matches: 6. Germline lookup yields CDR1 MNHEY and CDR2 SVGEGT. The CDR3 runs to 16 residues. The DNA of the CDR3 is TGTGCCAGCAGTTCAGGGGGCGTACCAGGGGCCAACGTCCTGACTTTC. Translated: CASSSGGVPGANVLTF.

The chain uses TRBV7-2 and TRBJ1-6; maybe TRBD1 (5 bases). The CDR3 is 15 residues long. V was cut by 4 bases and J by 5 bases, with 12 bases left in between. The germline gives CDR1 SGHTA, CDR2 FQGNSA. The CDR3 DNA reads as TGTGCCAGCAGCTCCGGGGGATTTAATAATTCACCCCTCCACTTT. Protein product: CASSSGGFNNSPLHF.

The V call is TRBV19, the J call TRBJ1-2; a possible D gene is TRBD1 (6 bases). Trimming removed 11 bases from V and 8 bases from J, with 24 bases in between. Germline V CDR1 and CDR2: LNHDA, SQIVND (reference sequence). The CDR3 length is 14 residues. CDR3 sequence (DNA): TGTGCCGGTAATTTAAACCTCCAGGGGCGAGGCTACACCTTC. Residues: CAGNLNLQGRGYTF.